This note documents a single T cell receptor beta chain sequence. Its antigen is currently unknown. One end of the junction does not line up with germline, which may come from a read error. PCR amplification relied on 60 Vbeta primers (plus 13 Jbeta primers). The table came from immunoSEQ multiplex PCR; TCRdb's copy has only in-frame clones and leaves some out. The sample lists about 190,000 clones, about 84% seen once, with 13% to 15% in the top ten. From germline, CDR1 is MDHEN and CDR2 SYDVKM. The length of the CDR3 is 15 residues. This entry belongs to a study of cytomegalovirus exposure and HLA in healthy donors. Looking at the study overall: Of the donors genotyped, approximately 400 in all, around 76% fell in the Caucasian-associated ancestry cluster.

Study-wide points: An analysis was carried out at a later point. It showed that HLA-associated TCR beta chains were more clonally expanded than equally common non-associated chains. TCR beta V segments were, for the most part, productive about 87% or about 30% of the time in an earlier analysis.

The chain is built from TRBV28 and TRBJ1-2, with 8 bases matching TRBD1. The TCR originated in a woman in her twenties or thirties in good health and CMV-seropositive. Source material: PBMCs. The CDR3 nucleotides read TGTGCCGGCAGTTTACCACAGGGGGACGATTATGGCTACACCTTC. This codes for CAGSLPQGDDYGYTF.